A single sample gave rise to the 8 T cell receptor beta chains below, sequenced in a study of shared clonotypes between healthy human individuals. TCRdb's copy holds only in-frame clones and misses some; the assay was immunoSEQ multiplex PCR. The sample shows a few million clones, more than 90% of them seen only once. Material for sequencing was naive CD4+ T cells sorted from blood. As to subset: CD45RA+ positively selected. Every receptor here comes from a man aged 18 to 30 in good health.

DNA for the CDR3: TGTGCCAGCAGCCAAGTCGGCCGGGGGGGCACCTACGAGCAGTACTTC. Translated, it gives CASSQVGRGGTYEQYF. V is TRBV4-2 and J is TRBJ2-7; TRBD2 agrees at 8 bases. The V and J ends lost 1 base and 2 bases, in that order; junction bases with no gene match: 7. The CDR3 covers 16 residues. The V gene's germline CDR1 is LGHNA and CDR2 YNFKEQ.

Regarding this clone: Additional DNA sequences in this sample encode the identical CDR3. The rearrangement links TRBV11-2 to TRBJ2-2; a possible D gene is TRBD1 (5 bases). Trimming shortened V by 0 bases and J by 4 bases, and 9 bases separated the two germline ends. CDR3 length: 15 residues. Germline V CDR1 and CDR2: SGHAT, FQNNGV. The CDR3 sequence: CASSLDRASTGELFF. For the CDR3, the DNA is TGTGCCAGCAGCTTAGACAGGGCTAGCACCGGGGAGCTGTTTTTT.

Here the CDR3 reads CASRGPGQGSNTEAFF. The CDR3, as DNA: TGTGCCAGCAGGGGCCCGGGACAGGGGTCGAACACTGAAGCTTTCTTT. The chain recombines TRBV25-1 with TRBJ1-1; 10 bases agree with TRBD1. The CDR3 length is 16 residues. The ends lost 6 bases at V and 1 base at J; junction bases unmatched: 8. CDR1 is MGHDK and CDR2 is SYGVNS in the germline V gene.

This chain links TRBV5-1 with TRBJ2-3, with 7 bases that match TRBD2. Trimming at V came to 0 bases and at J to 5 bases, leaving 3 bases not matched to a gene. Germline V gene sequence: CDR1 SGHRS, CDR2 YFSETQ. The CDR3 runs to 14 residues. CDR3 protein: CASSLGLAIDTQYF. For the CDR3, the DNA is TGCGCCAGCAGCTTGGGACTAGCCATAGATACGCAGTATTTT.

V and J are TRBV7-3 and TRBJ1-1, with D possibly TRBD1 on 6 matching bases. Trimming removed 2 bases at V and 6 bases at J, with 13 bases between. The CDR3 has 14 residues. Germline V CDR1 and CDR2: SGHTA, FQGTGA. In nucleotides, the CDR3 is TGTGCCAGCAGCTTACGGGGGCAAGGGGCTGAAGCTTTCTTT. This gives the protein CASSLRGQGAEAFF.

This chain uses TRBV5-1 with TRBJ1-2; D gene ambiguous. The CDR3 consists of 13 residues. The V end lost 4 bases, the J end lost 0 bases, and 7 bases lay between the germline ends. CDR1 and CDR2 (germline): SGHRS, YFSETQ. The CDR3 nucleotides read TGCGCCAGCAGCGACTCAGCTAACTATGGCTACACCTTC. Protein product: CASSDSANYGYTF.

The rearrangement joins TRBV6-5 to TRBJ1-4, with 7 bases lining up with TRBD1. Per germline, CDR1 MNHEY and CDR2 SVGAGI. The CDR3 covers 12 residues. The trim removed 5 bases at V and 7 bases at J, leaving 1 base unmatched. The CDR3 DNA follows: TGTGCCAGCAGTCCAGGGGGTGAAAAACTGTTTTTT. Translation: CASSPGGEKLFF.

V is TRBV28 and J is TRBJ2-7; possible D gene TRBD1, 7 bases. Between the trimmed V and J ends, which lost 8 bases and 5 bases, there was a span of 22 bases. CDR1 and CDR2 (germline): MDHEN, SYDVKM. The CDR3 length is 15 residues. The CDR3 DNA sequence: TGTGCCAGCGGGCATAAACAGGGGAGGAGGGACGAGCAGTACTTC. Translating it yields CASGHKQGRRDEQYF.